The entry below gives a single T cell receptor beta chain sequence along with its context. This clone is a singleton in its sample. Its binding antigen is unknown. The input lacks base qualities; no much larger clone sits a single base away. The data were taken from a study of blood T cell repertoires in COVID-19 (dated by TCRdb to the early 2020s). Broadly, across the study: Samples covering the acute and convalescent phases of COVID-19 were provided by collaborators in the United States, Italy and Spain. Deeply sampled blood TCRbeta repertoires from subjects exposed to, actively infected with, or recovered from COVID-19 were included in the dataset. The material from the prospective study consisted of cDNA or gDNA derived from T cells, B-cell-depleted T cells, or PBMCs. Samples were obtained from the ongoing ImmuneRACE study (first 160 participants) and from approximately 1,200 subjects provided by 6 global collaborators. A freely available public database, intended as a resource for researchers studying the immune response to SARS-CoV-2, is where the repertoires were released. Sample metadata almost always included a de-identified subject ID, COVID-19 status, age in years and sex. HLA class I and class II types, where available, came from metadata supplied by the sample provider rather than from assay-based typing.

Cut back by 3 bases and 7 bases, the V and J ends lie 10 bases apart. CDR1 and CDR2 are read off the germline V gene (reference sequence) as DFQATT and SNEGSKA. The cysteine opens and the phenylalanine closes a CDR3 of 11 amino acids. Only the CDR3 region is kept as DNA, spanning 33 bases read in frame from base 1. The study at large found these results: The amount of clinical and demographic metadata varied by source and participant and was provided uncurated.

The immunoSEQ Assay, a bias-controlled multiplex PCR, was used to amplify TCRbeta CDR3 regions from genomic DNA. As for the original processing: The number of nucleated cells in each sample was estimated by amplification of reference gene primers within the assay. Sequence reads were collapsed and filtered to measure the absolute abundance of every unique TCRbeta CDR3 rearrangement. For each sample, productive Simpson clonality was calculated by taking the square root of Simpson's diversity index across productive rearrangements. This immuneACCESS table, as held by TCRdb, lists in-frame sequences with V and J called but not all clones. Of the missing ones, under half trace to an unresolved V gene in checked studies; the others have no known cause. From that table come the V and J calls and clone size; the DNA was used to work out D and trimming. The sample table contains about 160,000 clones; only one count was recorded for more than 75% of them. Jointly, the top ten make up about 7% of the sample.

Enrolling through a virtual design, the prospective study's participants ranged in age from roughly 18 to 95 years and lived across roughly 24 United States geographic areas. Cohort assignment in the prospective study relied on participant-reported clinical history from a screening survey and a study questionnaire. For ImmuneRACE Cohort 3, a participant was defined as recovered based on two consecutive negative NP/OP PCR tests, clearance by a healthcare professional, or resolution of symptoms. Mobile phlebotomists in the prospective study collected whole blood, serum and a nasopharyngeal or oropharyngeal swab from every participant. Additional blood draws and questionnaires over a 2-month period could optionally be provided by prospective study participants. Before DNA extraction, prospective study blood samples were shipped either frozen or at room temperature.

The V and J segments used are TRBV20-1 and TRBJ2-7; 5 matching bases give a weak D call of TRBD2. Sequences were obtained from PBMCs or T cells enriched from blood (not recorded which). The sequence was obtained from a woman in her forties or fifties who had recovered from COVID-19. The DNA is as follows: TGCAGTGCTAGCGGGGAGACGGAGCAGTACTTC. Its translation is CSASGETEQYF.